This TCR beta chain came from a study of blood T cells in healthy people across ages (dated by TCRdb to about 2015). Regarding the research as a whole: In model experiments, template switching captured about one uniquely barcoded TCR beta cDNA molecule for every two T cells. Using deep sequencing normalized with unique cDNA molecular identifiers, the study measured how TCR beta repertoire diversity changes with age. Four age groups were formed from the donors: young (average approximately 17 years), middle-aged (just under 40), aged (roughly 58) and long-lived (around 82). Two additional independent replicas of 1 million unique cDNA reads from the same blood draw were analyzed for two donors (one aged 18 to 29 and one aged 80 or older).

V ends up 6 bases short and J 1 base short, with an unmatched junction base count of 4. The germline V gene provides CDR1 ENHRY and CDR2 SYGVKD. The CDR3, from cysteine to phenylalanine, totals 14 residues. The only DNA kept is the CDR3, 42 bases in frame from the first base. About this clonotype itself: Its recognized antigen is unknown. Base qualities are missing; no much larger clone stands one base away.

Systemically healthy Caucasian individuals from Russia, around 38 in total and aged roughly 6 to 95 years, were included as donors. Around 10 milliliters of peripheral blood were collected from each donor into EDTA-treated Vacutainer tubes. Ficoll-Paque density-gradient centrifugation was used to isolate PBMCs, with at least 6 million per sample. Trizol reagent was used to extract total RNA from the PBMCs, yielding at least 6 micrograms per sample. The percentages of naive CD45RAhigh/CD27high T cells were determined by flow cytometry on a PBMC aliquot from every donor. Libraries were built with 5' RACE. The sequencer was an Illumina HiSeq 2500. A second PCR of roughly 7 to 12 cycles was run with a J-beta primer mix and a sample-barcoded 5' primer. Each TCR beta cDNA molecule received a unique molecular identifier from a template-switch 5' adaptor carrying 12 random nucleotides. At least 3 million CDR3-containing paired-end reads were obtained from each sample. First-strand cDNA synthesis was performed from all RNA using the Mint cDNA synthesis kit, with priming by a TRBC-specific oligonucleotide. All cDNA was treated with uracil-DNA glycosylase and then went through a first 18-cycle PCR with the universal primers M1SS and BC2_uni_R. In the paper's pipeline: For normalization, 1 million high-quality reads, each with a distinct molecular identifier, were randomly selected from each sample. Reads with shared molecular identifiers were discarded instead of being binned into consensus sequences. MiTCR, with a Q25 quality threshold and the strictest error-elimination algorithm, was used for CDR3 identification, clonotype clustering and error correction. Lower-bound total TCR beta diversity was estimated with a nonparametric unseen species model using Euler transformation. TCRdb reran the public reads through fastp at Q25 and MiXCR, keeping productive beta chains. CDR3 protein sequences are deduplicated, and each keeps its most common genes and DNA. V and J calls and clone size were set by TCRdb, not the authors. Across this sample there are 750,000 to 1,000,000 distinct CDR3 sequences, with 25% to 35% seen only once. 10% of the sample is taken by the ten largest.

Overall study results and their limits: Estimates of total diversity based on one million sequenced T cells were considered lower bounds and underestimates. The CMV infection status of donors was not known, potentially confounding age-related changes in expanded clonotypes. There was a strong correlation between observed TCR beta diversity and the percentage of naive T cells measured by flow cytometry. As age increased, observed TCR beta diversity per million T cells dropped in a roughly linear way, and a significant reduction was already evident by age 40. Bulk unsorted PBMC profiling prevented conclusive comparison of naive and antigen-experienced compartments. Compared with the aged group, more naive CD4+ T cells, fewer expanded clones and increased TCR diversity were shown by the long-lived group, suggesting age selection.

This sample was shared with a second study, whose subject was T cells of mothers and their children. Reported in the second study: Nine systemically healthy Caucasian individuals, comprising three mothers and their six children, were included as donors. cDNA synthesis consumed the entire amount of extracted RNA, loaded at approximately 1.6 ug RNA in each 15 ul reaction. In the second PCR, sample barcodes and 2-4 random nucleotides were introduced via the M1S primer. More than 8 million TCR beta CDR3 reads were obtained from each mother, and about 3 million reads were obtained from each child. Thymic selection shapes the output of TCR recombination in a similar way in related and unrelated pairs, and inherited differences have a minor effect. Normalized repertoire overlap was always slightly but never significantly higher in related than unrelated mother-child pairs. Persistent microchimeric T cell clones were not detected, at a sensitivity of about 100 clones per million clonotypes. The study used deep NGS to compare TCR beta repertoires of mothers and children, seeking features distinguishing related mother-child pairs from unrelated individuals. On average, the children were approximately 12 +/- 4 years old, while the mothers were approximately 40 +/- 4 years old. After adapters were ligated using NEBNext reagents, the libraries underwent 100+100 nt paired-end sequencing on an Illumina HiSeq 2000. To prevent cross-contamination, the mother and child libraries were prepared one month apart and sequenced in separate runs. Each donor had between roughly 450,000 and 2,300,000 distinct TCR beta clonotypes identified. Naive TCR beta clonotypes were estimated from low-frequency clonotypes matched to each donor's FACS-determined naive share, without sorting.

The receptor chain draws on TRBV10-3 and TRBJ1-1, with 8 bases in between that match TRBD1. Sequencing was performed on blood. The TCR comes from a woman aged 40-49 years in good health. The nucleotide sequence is TGTGCCATCAGCCCGGGACAGGAGAACACTGAAGCTTTCTTT. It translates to CAISPGQENTEAFF.